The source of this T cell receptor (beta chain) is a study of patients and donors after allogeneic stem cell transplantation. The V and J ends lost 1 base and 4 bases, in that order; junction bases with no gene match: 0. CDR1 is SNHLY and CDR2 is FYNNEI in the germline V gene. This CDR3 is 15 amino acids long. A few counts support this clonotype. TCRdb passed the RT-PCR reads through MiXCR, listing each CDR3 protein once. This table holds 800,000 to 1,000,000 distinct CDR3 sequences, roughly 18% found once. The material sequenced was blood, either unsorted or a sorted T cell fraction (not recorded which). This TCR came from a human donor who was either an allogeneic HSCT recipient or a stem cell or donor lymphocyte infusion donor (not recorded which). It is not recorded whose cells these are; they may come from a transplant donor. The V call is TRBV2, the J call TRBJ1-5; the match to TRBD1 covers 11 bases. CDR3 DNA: TGTGCCAGCAGTGAAGGGGACAGGGGGAATCAGCCCCAGCATTTT. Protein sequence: CASSEGDRGNQPQHF. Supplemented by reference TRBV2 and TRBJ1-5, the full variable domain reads EPEVTQTPSHQVTQMGQEVILRCVPISNHLYFYWYRQILGQKVEFLVSFYNNEISEKSEIFDDQFSVERPDGSNFTLKIRSTKLEDSAMYFCASSEGDRGNQPQHFGDGTRLSIL.